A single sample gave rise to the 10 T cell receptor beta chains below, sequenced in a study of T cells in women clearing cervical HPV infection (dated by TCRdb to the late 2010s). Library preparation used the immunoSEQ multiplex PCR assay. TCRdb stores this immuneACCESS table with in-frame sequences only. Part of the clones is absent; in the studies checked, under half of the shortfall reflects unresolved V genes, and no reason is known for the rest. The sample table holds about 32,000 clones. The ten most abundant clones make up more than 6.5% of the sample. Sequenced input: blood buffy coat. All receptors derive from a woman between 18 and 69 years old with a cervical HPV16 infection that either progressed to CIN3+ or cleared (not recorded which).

The CDR3 is CASSEPGTGGAGYTF. The CDR3 DNA, read in part, is TGTGCCAGCAGTGAACCGGGAACAGGGGGAGCTGGC. The V gene is TRBV6-1, the J gene TRBJ1-2, with 8 bases identical to TRBD1. The CDR3 goes on 3 residues after the read ends, and that part is filled in from the germline J gene. After removal of 2 bases from V and 7 bases from J, the junction contained 9 bases not matched to a gene. CDR1 and CDR2 (germline): MNHNS, SASEGT. The CDR3 has 15 amino acids.

This CDR3 reads CASSFSASASLETQYF. The CDR3 bases that were read are TGTGCCAGCAGCTTCTCGGCTAGCGCATCGTTGGAGACC. J is TRBJ2-5 and V is TRBV7-7; D is perhaps TRBD2 (6 bases). The read stops 3 residues short of the end of the CDR3; the missing end is completed from the germline J gene. The germline V and J ends were trimmed by 3 bases and 5 bases, with 19 bases remaining between them. CDR3 length equals 16 residues. The germline gives CDR1 SSHAT, CDR2 FNYEAQ (reference sequence). The full variable domain, rest sourced from reference TRBV7-7 and TRBJ2-5, is GAGVSQSPRYKVTKRGQDVTLRCDPISSHATLYWYQQALGQGPEFLTYFNYEAQPDKSGLPSDRFSAERPEGSISTLTIQRTEQRDSAMYRCASSFSASASLETQYFGPGTRLLVL.

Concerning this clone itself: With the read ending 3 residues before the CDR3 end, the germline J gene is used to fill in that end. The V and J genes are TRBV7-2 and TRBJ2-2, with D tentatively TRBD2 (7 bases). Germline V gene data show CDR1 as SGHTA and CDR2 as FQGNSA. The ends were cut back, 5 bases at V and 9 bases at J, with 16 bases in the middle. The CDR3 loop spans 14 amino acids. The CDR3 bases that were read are TGTGCCAGCAGCCGAGGGGGGGGCCAGAGGGAG. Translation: CASSRGGGQRE. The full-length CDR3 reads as CASSRGGGQRELFF.

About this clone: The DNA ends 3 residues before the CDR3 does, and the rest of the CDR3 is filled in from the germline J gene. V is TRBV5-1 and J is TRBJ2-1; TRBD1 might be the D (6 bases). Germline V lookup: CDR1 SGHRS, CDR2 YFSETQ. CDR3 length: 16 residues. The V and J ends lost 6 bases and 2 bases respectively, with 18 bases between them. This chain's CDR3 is CASTSRSEGAYNEQFF. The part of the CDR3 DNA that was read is TGCGCCAGCACCTCTCGATCTGAGGGGGCCTACAATGAG.

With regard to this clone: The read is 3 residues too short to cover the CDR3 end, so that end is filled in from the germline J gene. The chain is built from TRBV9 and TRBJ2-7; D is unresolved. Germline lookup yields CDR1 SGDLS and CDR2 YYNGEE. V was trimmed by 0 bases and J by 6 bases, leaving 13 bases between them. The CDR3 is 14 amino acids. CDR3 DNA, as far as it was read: TGTGCCAGCAGCGTAGGTGGTAGTCTCGGCGAG. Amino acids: CASSVGGSLGE. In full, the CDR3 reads CASSVGGSLGEQYF.

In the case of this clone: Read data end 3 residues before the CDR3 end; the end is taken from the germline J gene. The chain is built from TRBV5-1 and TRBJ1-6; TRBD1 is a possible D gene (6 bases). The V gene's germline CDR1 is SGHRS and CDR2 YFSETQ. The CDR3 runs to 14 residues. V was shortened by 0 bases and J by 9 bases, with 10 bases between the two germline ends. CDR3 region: CASSLDRVASPLHF. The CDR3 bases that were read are TGCGCCAGCAGCTTGGACAGGGTAGCTTCACCC.

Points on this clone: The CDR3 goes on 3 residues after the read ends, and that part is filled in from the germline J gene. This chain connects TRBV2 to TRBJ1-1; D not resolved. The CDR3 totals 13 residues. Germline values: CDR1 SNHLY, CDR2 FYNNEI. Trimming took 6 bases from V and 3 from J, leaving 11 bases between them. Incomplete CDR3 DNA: TGTGCCAGCAGACCCGAGAGGGACACTGAA. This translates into CASRPERDTE. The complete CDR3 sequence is CASRPERDTEAFF.

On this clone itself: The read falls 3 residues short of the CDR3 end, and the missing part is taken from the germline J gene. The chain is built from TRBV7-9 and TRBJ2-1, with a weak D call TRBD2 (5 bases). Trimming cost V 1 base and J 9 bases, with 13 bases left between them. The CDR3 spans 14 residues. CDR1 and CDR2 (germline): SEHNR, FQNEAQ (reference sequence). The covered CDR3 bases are TGTGCCAGCAGCTTAGGTAGGGTCCGGGGTGAG. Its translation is CASSLGRVRGE. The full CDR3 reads CASSLGRVRGEQFF.

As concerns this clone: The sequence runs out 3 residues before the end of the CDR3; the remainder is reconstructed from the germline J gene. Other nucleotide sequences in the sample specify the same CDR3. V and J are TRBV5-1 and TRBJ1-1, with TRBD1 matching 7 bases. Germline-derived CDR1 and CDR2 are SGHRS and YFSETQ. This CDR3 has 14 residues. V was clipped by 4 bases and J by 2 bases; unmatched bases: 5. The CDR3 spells CASSPRTGNTEAFF. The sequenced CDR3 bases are TGCGCCAGCAGCCCACGGACAGGCAACACTGAA.

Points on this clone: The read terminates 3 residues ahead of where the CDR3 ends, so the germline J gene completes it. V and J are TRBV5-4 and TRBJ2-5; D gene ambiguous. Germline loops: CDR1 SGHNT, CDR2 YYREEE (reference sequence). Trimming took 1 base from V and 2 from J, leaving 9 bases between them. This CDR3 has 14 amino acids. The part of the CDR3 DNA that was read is TGTGCCAGCAGCTTGAAGGCAAATCAAGAGACC. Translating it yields CASSLKANQET. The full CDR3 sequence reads CASSLKANQETQYF.